This section outlines one TCR beta chain sequence together with its context. Its specificity is not known. The sample comes from a study of shared clonotypes between healthy human individuals. Study conclusions and caveats: Naive CD4 clonotypes overlapped across a handful of donors at approximately 5%.

Only in-frame clones appear in the TCRdb table, and some are missing; sequencing was by immunoSEQ multiplex PCR. The table has roughly 1,600,000 clones, less than 99% seen once. V was trimmed by 0 bases and J by 5 bases, leaving 13 bases between them. The germline V gene encodes CDR1 LGHNA and CDR2 YNFKEQ. The CDR3 has 15 residues. This chain uses TRBV4-2 with TRBJ1-1; D is uncertain. The specimen sequenced was naive CD4+ T cells sorted from blood. Subset defined: CD45RA+ positively selected. This clonotype originated in a young man in good health. The CDR3 DNA is TGTGCCAGCAGCCAAGAAAATGGCGGTGGAACTGAAGCTTTCTTT. It encodes CASSQENGGGTEAFF.